This TCR beta chain originates from a study of blood T cell repertoires in COVID-19. About the research overall: Material from acute and convalescent COVID-19 was sourced from the United States, Italy and Spain. Sources were T cells, B-cell-depleted T cells, or PBMCs; the material itself was cDNA or gDNA.

The CDR3 runs to 15 residues. Germline V gene sequence: CDR1 MRHNA, CDR2 SNTAGT. Between the trimmed V and J ends, which lost 8 bases and 5 bases, there was a span of 19 bases. Original analysis: Amplification with reference gene primers provided the estimates of nucleated cell counts. Method: immunoSEQ multiplex PCR; TCRdb's copy keeps in-frame clones and lacks some. Clone size and the V and J calls come from that table; the DNA yielded D and trimming. The sample has 200,000 or so clones, roughly 82% seen once; the top ten hold 2% to 2.5%. The receptor was isolated from a man aged 40-49 years who had recovered from COVID-19. The material sequenced was peripheral blood. The chain recombines TRBV6-4 with TRBJ1-5, with D perhaps TRBD1 (6 bases). The CDR3, as DNA: TGTGCCAGCGCTCCAACCCCAGGGGCGCATCAGCCCCAGCATTTT. Its protein product is CASAPTPGAHQPQHF.